This paragraph covers one T cell receptor (beta chain) sequence. The antigen is not known. The missing conserved phenylalanine or tryptophan at the end of this CDR3 makes a read error likely. The sample comes from a study of tumor-infiltrating lymphocytes in primary liver carcinoma. Whole-study context: Tumors, staged T1-T3 N0M0, spanned 4.2 to 10 cm.

The V and J ends lost 5 bases and 1 base respectively, with 11 bases between them. The CDR3 totals 14 residues. Starting material for RNA and DNA co-extraction consisted of roughly 19-30 mg of unsorted bulk tissue. No treatment had been given to the patients, who were chronically infected with HBV. The input was approximately 500 ng total RNA; TCR beta cDNA was made from it with a constant-region primer. Three rounds of nested multiplex PCR with slightly modified ARM-PCR produced TCR beta libraries. Running about 11 cycles apiece, the first two PCR rounds relied on TRBV1-TRBV30 forward primers together with a C-beta reverse primer. TCRdb independently ran MiXCR on the multiplex PCR reads; one entry per CDR3 protein. The top ten clones hold around 41% of a sample with some 46,000 distinct CDR3 sequences, 75% of them seen once. Findings and limits, study-wide: For tumor-adjacent and tumor-blood pairs, overlap was less than that seen for tumor region pairs. When set against blood, tumors had a significantly higher top-250-clone fraction (p = 0.039).

J is TRBJ1-1 and V is TRBV12-3 or TRBV12-4; tentatively, D is TRBD1 (5 bases). Input material: tumor-adjacent normal liver tissue. The receptor comes from a woman aged 25-40 years with primary liver carcinoma and hepatitis B virus infection. CDR3 nucleotides: TGTGCCAGCAGTGGTTCCGGGGGGAACACTGAAGCTTTCCTT. Translated: CASSGSGGNTEAFL.